This T cell receptor beta chain derives from a study of early T cells in non-severe SARS-CoV-2 infection. Study background: RNA in bulk from unsorted whole blood was sequenced, and chains were unpaired. Study results and caveats: VDJdb-based annotation leaned toward anti-spike CD8 responses and missed private and CD4 specificities.

Remarks on this clonotype: No antigen is known for it.

The CDR3 length is 19 residues. The germline V gene has CDR1 LNHDA and CDR2 SQIVND (reference sequence). V lost 4 bases and J lost 7; bases outside the gene matches: 15. Researchers tagged individual cDNA molecules with unique molecular identifiers. Each CDR3 protein is one row after TCRdb ran MiXCR on the 5' RACE reads. This table holds 50,000 to 70,000 distinct CDR3 sequences, approximately 7.7% found once. Sequencing used whole blood. The sequence came from an adult who was a healthcare worker with PCR-confirmed SARS-CoV-2 infection or an uninfected control (not recorded which). This rearrangement joins TRBV19 to TRBJ2-2; the match to TRBD2 covers 13 bases. The CDR3 region has the DNA TGTGCCAGTAGTACTCCGGGACTAGCGGGATCAAGCCGGTACGGGGAGCTGTTTTTT. Its translation is CASSTPGLAGSSRYGELFF.